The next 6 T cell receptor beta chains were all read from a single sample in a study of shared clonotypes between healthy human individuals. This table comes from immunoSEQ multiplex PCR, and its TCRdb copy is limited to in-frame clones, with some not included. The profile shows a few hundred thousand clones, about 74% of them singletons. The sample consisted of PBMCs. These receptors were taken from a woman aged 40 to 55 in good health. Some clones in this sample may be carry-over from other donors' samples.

CDR3 sequence (DNA): TGTGCCAGCAGTGAACAAGCGGCCGCGGACGACGAGCAGTACTTC. The encoded protein is CASSEQAAADDEQYF. The gene calls are TRBV6-1 and TRBJ2-7, with a possible D match to TRBD2 (5 bases). Per germline, CDR1 MNHNS and CDR2 SASEGT. The CDR3 totals 15 residues. V lost 2 bases to trimming and J lost 5 bases, with 16 bases between them.

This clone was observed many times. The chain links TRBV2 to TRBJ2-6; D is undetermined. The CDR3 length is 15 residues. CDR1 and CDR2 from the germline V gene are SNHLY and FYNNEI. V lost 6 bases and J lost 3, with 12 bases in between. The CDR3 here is CASSYGLGGANVLTF. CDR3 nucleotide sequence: TGTGCCAGCAGCTACGGCCTAGGTGGGGCCAACGTCCTGACTTTC.

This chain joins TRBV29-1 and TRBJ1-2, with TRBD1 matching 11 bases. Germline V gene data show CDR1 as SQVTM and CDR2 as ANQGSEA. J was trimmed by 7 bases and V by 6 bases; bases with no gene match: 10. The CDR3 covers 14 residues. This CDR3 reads CSVSGQGAKSGYTF. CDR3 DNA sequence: TGCAGCGTATCCGGACAGGGGGCGAAGAGTGGCTACACCTTC.

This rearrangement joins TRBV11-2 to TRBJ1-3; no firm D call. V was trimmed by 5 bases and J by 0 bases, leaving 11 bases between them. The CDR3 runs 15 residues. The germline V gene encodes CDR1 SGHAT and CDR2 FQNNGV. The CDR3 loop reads CASSPSGSSGNTIYF. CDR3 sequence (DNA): TGTGCCAGCAGCCCTTCCGGATCCTCTGGAAACACCATATATTTT. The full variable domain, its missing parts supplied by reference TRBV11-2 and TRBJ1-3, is EAGVAQSPRYKIIEKRQSVAFWCNPISGHATLYWYQQILGQGPKLLIQFQNNGVVDDSQLPKDRFSAERLKGVDSTLKIQPAKLEDSAVYLCASSPSGSSGNTIYFGEGSWLTVV.

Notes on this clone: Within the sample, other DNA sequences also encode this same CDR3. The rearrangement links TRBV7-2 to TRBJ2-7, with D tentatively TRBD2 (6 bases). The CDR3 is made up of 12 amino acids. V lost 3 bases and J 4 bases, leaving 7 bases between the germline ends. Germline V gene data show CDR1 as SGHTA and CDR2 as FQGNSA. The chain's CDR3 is CASSFSGYEQYF. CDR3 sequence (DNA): TGTGCCAGCAGCTTTAGCGGATACGAGCAGTACTTC.

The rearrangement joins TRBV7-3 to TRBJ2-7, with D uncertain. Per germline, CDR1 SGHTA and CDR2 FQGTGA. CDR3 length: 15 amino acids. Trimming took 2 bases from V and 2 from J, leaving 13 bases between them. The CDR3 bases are TGTGCCAGCAGCTTAGAGGCTAGACGACCCTACGAGCAGTACTTC. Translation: CASSLEARRPYEQYF.